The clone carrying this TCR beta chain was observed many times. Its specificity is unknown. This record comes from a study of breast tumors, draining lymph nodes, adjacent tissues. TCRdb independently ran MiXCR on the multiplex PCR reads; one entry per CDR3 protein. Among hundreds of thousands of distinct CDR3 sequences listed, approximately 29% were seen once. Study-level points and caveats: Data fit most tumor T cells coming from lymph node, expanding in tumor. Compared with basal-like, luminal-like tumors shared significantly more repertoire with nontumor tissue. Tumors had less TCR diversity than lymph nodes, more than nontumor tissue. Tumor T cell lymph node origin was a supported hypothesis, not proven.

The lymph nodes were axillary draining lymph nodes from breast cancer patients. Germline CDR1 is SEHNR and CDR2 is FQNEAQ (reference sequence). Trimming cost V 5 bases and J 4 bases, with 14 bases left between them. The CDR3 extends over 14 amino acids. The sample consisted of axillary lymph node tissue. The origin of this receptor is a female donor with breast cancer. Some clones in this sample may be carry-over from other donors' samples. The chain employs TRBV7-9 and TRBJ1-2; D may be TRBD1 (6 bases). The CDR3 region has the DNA TGTGCCAGCAGCCCTACCGGGACATCCTATGGCTACACCTTC. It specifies CASSPTGTSYGYTF.